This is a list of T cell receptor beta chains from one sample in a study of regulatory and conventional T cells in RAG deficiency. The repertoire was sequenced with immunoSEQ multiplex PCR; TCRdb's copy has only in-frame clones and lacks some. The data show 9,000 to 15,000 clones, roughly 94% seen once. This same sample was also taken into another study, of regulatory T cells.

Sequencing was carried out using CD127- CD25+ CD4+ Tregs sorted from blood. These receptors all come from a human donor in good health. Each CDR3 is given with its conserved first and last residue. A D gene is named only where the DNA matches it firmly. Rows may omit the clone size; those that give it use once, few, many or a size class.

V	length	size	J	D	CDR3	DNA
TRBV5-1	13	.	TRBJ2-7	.	CASSLVQGSEQYF	TGCGCCAGCAGCTTGGTCCAGGGGTCGGAGCAGTACTTC
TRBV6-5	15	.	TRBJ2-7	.	CASSTGAGASYEQYF	TGTGCCAGCAGCACCGGGGCGGGGGCGTCCTACGAGCAGTACTTC
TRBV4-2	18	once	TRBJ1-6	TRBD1	CASSQDWRQGSYNSPLHF	TGTGCCAGCAGCCAAGATTGGCGACAGGGCTCCTATAATTCCCCCCTCCACTTT
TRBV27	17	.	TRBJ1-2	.	CASSPRSLESTYYGYTF	TGTGCCAGCAGTCCTAGGTCTCTGGAATCTACATACTATGGCTACACCTTC
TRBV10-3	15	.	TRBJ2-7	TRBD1	CAISGGQGMGYEQYF	TGTGCCATCAGTGGTGGACAGGGGATGGGCTACGAGCAGTACTTC
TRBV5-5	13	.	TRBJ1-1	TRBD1	CASSGDRRTEAFF	TGTGCCAGCAGCGGGGACAGGCGTACTGAAGCTTTCTTT
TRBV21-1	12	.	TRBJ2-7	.	CASRAEPYEQYF	TGTGCCAGCAGGGCAGAACCCTACGAGCAGTACTTC
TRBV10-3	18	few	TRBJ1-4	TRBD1	CAIGRDSSYRATNEKLFF	TGTGCCATCGGAAGGGACAGCTCTTACCGGGCAACTAATGAAAAACTGTTTTTT
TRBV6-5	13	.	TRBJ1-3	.	CACGLGTGNTIYF	TGTGCCTGCGGGTTGGGGACTGGAAACACCATATATTTT
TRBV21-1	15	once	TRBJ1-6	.	CASKTEGTANSPLHF	TGTGCCAGCAAAACCGAGGGGACAGCCAATTCACCCCTCCACTTT
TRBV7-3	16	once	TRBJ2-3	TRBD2	CASSTSSGGGTDTQYF	TGTGCCAGCAGCACCTCTAGCGGGGGGGGCACAGATACGCAGTATTTT
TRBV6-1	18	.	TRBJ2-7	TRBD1	CASSEASVPGQGSYEQYF	TGTGCCAGCAGTGAAGCCTCGGTTCCGGGACAGGGCTCCTACGAGCAGTACTTC
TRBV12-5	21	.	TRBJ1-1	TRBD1	CASGLFYPWTGGVLLKSEAFF	TGTGCTAGTGGTTTGTTTTACCCGTGGACAGGGGGCGTCCTTTTGAAGTCTGAAGCTTTCTTT
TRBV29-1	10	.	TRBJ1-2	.	CSVGGVGYTF	TGCAGCGTTGGGGGGGTTGGCTACACCTTC
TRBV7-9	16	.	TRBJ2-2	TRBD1	CASSFRTGQVAGELFF	TGTGCCAGCAGCTTCAGGACAGGGCAGGTTGCCGGGGAGCTGTTTTTT
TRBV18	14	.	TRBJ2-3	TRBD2	CASSPLRGTDTQYF	TGTGCCAGCTCACCTCTGCGGGGGACAGATACGCAGTATTTT
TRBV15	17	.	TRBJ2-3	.	CATSRGRSGFGTDTQYF	TGTGCCACCAGCAGAGGGAGAAGCGGGTTTGGGACAGATACGCAGTATTTT
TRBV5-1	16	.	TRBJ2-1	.	CASSGAGGRNYNEQFF	TGCGCCAGCAGCGGGGCTGGGGGGAGAAACTACAATGAGCAGTTCTTC
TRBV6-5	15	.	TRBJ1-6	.	CASSYSGRNNSPLHF	TGTGCCAGCAGTTACTCGGGGAGGAATAATTCCCCCCTCCACTTT
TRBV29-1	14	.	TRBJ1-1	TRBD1	CSVGAGGGNTEAFF	TGCAGCGTTGGGGCAGGGGGCGGTAACACTGAAGCTTTCTTT
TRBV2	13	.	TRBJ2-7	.	CASSEREGGEQYF	TGTGCCAGCAGTGAGAGGGAAGGGGGAGAGCAGTACTTC
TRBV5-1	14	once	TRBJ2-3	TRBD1	CASRDRALTDTQYF	TGCGCCAGCAGGGACAGGGCCCTCACAGATACGCAGTATTTT
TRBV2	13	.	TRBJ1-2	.	CASSDRPGYGYTF	TGTGCCAGCAGTGATCGGCCCGGGTATGGCTACACCTTC
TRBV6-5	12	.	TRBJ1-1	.	CARTGQNTEAFF	TGTGCCAGGACGGGACAGAACACTGAAGCTTTCTTT
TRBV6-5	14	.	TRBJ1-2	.	CASSQTLTAYGYTF	TGTGCCAGCAGCCAAACCTTGACAGCCTATGGCTACACCTTC
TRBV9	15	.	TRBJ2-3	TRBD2	CASSRSGGGTDTQYF	TGTGCCAGCAGCCGCTCGGGGGGTGGCACAGATACGCAGTATTTT
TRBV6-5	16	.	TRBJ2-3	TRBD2	CASSLGLAEGTDTQYF	TGTGCCAGCAGTTTGGGACTAGCGGAAGGCACAGATACGCAGTATTTT
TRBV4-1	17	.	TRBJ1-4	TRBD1	CASSQNRQGPTNEKLFF	TGCGCCAGCAGCCAAAACCGACAGGGGCCAACTAATGAAAAACTGTTTTTT
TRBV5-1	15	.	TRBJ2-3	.	CASSLVGREADTQYF	TGCGCCAGCAGCTTGGTCGGCAGGGAGGCAGATACGCAGTATTTT
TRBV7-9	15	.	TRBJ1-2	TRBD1	CASSLGNRGNYGYTF	TGTGCCAGCAGCTTAGGAAACAGGGGAAACTATGGCTACACCTTC
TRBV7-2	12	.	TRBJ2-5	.	CASSAYQETQYF	TGTGCCAGCAGCGCGTACCAAGAGACCCAGTACTTC
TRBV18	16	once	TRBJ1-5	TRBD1	CASSPQRDRDNQPQHF	TGTGCCAGCTCACCACAAAGGGACAGGGACAATCAGCCCCAGCATTTT
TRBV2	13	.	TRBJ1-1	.	CASSRQGWTEAFF	TGTGCCAGCAGTCGCCAGGGGTGGACTGAAGCTTTCTTT
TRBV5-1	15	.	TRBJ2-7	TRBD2	CASSSGLAGDYEQYF	TGCGCCAGCAGCTCCGGACTAGCGGGGGATTACGAGCAGTACTTC
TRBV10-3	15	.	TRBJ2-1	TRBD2	CAISEGGGPYNEQFF	TGTGCCATCAGTGAAGGCGGGGGGCCTTACAATGAGCAGTTCTTC
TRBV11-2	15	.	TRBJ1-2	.	CASSLRGGEQYGYTF	TGTGCCAGCAGCTTACGCGGGGGCGAACAATATGGCTACACCTTC
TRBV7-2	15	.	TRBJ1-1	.	CASSFAGRLNTEAFF	TGTGCCAGCAGCTTCGCAGGGAGGTTGAACACTGAAGCTTTCTTT
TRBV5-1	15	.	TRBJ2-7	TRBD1	CASSSSGTATYEQYF	TGCGCCAGCAGCTCCTCCGGGACAGCCACCTACGAGCAGTACTTC
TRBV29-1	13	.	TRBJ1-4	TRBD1	CSVVPGGGEKLFF	TGCAGCGTTGTCCCAGGGGGTGGTGAAAAACTGTTTTTT
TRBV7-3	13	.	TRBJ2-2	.	CASSLSITGELFF	TGTGCCAGCAGCTTATCCATTACCGGGGAGCTGTTTTTT
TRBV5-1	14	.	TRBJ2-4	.	CASSLGTGLDIQYF	TGCGCCAGCAGCTTGGGGACTGGACTTGACATTCAGTACTTC
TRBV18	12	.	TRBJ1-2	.	CASSPTGYGYTF	TGTGCCAGCTCACCAACCGGGTATGGCTACACCTTC
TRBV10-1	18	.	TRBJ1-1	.	CASSPTPGRGSLYTEAFF	TGCGCCAGCAGCCCTACTCCTGGGAGGGGAAGCTTATACACTGAAGCTTTCTTT
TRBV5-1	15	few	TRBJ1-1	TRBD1	CASSLVQGRLTEAFF	TGCGCCAGCAGTCTAGTACAGGGGAGGTTAACTGAAGCTTTCTTT
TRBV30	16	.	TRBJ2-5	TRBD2	CAWSIGLAGGEETQYF	TGTGCCTGGAGTATTGGACTAGCGGGGGGGGAAGAGACCCAGTACTTC
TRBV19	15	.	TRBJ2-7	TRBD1	CASSIVGTGAYEQYF	TGTGCCAGTAGTATAGTCGGGACAGGGGCCTACGAGCAGTACTTC
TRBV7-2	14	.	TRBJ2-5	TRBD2	CASSTQGREGTQYF	TGTGCCAGCAGCACTCAGGGGCGGGAGGGGACCCAGTACTTC
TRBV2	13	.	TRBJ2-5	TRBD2	CASRYSGVGTQYF	TGTGCCAGCAGATACAGCGGGGTAGGGACCCAGTACTTC
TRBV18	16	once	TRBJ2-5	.	CASSPLRAPLEETQYF	TGTGCCAGCTCACCACTGAGGGCACCACTCGAGGAGACCCAGTACTTC
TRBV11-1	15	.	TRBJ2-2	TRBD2	CASRWRGGSTGELFF	TGTGCCAGCAGATGGCGGGGGGGTAGCACCGGGGAGCTGTTTTTT
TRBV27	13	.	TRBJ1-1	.	CASSLRERTEAFF	TGTGCCAGCAGTTTACGAGAGCGCACTGAAGCTTTCTTT
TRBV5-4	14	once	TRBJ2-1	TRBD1	CASSLRTGTVEQFF	TGTGCCAGCAGCTTGCGAACTGGGACAGTCGAGCAGTTCTTC
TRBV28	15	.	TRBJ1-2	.	CASSLPYRARYGYTF	TGTGCCAGCAGTCTCCCCTACAGGGCCCGCTATGGCTACACCTTC
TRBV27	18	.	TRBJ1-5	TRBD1	CASSLIPPGQAINQPQHF	TGTGCCAGCAGTTTAATTCCCCCGGGACAGGCTATCAATCAGCCCCAGCATTTT
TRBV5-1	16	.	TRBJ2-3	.	CASSLAGLASTDTQYF	TGCGCCAGCAGCTTGGCCGGGCTAGCTAGCACAGATACGCAGTATTTT
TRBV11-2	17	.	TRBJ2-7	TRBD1	CASSLGGHRGSPYEQYF	TGTGCCAGCAGCTTAGGTGGGCACAGGGGAAGTCCCTACGAGCAGTACTTC
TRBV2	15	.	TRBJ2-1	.	CASSEKRGSYNEQFF	TGTGCCAGCAGTGAAAAGAGGGGGTCTTACAATGAGCAGTTCTTC
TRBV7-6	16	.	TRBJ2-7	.	CASSLEGQGYSYEQYF	TGTGCCAGCAGCTTAGAGGGGCAGGGGTATTCCTACGAGCAGTACTTC
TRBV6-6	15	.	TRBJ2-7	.	CASSYDRQGFYEQYF	TGTGCCAGCAGTTACGACCGGCAGGGCTTCTACGAGCAGTACTTC
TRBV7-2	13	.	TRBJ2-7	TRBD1	CASSFGQGYEQYF	TGTGCCAGCAGCTTCGGACAGGGCTACGAGCAGTACTTC